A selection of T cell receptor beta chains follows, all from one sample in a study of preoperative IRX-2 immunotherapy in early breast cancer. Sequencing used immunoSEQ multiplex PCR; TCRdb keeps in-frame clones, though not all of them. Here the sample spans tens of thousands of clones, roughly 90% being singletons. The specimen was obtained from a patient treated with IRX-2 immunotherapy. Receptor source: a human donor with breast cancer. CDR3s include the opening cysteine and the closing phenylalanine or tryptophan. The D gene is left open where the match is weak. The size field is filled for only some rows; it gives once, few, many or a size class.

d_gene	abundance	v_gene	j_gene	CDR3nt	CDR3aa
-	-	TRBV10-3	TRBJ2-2	TGTGCCATCAGTGGGACTGAGAACACCGGGGAGCTGTTTTTT	CAISGTENTGELFF
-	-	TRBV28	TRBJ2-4	TGTGCCAGCAGGCCCGCAGGAGGGGGGGTAGCCAAAAACATTCAGTACTTC	CASRPAGGGVAKNIQYF
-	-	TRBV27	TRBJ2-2	TGTGCCAGCAGTCGGGGAGAGCAACACCGGGGAGCTGTTTTT	CASSRGEQHRGAVF
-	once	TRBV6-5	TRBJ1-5	TGTGCCAGCAGCCCTCCCCCTCAGAGCAATCAGCCCCAGCATTTT	CASSPPPQSNQPQHF
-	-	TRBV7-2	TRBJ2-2	TGTGCCAGCAGCCCCCCCGGGGCGAACACCGGGGAGCTGTTTTTT	CASSPPGANTGELFF
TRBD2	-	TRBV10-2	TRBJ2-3	TGCGCCAGCAGTGAACGCGGGAGAACAGATACGCAGTATTTT	CASSERGRTDTQYF
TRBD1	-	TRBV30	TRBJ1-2	TGTGCCTGTAACCCCCGGGACAGGGGAGGCGGCTACACCTTC	CACNPRDRGGGYTF
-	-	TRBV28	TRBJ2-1	TGTGCCAGCAGTTTAGAGCGGGCCTCCTACAATGAGCAGTTCTTC	CASSLERASYNEQFF
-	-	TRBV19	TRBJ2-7	TGTGCCAGTAGTATGAGGAACTACGAGCAGTACTTC	CASSMRNYEQYF
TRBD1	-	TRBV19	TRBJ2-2	TGTGCCAGTGGAGGCCGGGACAGGGTGTTTTTCGGGGAGCTGTTTTTT	CASGGRDRVFFGELFF
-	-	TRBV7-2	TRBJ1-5	TGTGCCAGCAGCTTAGCCGTCAATCAGCCCCAGCATTTT	CASSLAVNQPQHF
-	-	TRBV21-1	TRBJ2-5	TGTGCCAGCAGCAAAGGGCAGGGGGCGGGGGAGACCCAGTACTTC	CASSKGQGAGETQYF
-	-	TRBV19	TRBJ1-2	TGTGCCAGTAGTATTTTAGGGACCGACTTTAACTATGGCTACACCTTC	CASSILGTDFNYGYTF
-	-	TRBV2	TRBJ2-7	TGTGCCAGCAGGGCGACTGTAACCTACGAGCAGTACTTC	CASRATVTYEQYF
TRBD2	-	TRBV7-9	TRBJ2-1	TGTGCCAGCAGCTTACCCCTAGCGGGGGGTTACAATGAGCAGTTCTTC	CASSLPLAGGYNEQFF
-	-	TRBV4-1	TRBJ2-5	TGCGCCAGCAGCCAAGAATCAGGGGGGGGGACCCAAGAGACCCAGTACTTC	CASSQESGGGTQETQYF
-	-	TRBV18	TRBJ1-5	TGTGCCAGCTCACCAACCGGCCAGAGTGAGCCCCAGCATTTT	CASSPTGQSEPQHF
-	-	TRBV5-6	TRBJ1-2	TGTGCCAGCAGCTTAGTGGTGGGTGGCTACACCTTC	CASSLVVGGYTF
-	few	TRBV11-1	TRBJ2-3	TGTGCCAGCAGCTTACGGGAGAGGGGTAGAGATACGCAGTATTTT	CASSLRERGRDTQYF
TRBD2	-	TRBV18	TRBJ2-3	TGTGCCAGCTCACCACCGATGGCGGGAGGCACAGATACGCAGTATTTT	CASSPPMAGGTDTQYF
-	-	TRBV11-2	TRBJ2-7	TGTGCCAGCAGCTTAGAGTGGGGGGCCGAGTACTTC	CASSLEWGAEYF
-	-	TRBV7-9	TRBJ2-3	TGTGCCAGCAGCTGGACCACAGATACGCAGTATTTT	CASSWTTDTQYF
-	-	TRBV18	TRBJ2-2	TGTGCCAGCTCACCACTTCCCGGGGAGCTGTTTTTT	CASSPLPGELFF
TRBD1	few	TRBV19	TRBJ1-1	TGTGCCAGTAGTATTATTGCCGGGACAGGGGCCATGAACACTGAAGCTTTCTTT	CASSIIAGTGAMNTEAFF
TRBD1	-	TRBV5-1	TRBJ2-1	TGCGCCAGCAGCTTGGCCCCTGGACAGGGAGGAGGCAATGAGCAGTTCTTC	CASSLAPGQGGGNEQFF
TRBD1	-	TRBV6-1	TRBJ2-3	TGTGCCAGCAGGGGACTGACAGGGGGCACAGATACGCAGTATTTT	CASRGLTGGTDTQYF
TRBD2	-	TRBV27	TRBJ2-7	TGTGCCAGCAGTTTTCAAGCGGGAACCTACGAGCAGTACTTC	CASSFQAGTYEQYF
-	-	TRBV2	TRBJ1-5	TGTGCCAGCGGGACTCGTGTCGTTCAGCCCCAGCATTTT	CASGTRVVQPQHF
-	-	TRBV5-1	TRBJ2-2	TGCGCCAGCAGCTTGGGGGCGGCAGGGGCTACCGGGGAGCTGTTTTTT	CASSLGAAGATGELFF
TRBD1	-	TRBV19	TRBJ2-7	TGTGCCAGTAGTATAGTAGGACAGGGGAACTACGAGCAGTACTTC	CASSIVGQGNYEQYF
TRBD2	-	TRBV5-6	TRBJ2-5	TGTGCCAGCAGCTTGTATGGGGCTAGCGGGAGAGAGACCCAGTACTTC	CASSLYGASGRETQYF
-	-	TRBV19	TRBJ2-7	TGTGCCAGTAGTATTGGGGCAGTTTACGAGCAGTACTTC	CASSIGAVYEQYF
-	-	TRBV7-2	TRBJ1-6	TGTGCCAGCAGCTTATGGCAGGTCATGAATTCACCCCTCCACTTT	CASSLWQVMNSPLHF
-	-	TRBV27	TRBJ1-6	TGTGCCAGCAGTGTGTTGGGCTCACCCCTCCACTTT	CASSVLGSPLHF
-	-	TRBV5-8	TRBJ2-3	TGTGCCAGCAGCCGGACTAGCACAGATACGCAGTATTTT	CASSRTSTDTQYF
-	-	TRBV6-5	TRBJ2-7	TGTGCCAGCAGTTACTCAGGAGCGGCTAGCTCCTACGAGCAGTACTTC	CASSYSGAASSYEQYF
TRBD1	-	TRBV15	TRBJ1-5	TGTGCCACCAGCAGAGGAACAGGGGGCCAGGGTCAGCCCCAGCATTTT	CATSRGTGGQGQPQHF
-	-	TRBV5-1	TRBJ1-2	TGCGCCAGCAGCTTGGCCAGCGGGACTGATTATGGCTACACCTTC	CASSLASGTDYGYTF
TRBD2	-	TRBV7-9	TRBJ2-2	TGTGCCAGCAGACTAGCGGCGAACACCGGGGAGCTGTTTTTT	CASRLAANTGELFF
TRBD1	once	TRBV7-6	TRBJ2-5	TGTGCCAGCAGCCGGACGGACAGGGACGAGACCCAGTACTTC	CASSRTDRDETQYF
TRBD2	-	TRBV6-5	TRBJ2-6	TGTGCCAGCAGTTACTCGGCGGGGGCTGGGGCCAACGTCCTGACTTTC	CASSYSAGAGANVLTF
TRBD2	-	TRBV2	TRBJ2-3	TGTGCCAGCAGTGAAGGGAGCGGGGGCACAGATACGCAGTATTTT	CASSEGSGGTDTQYF
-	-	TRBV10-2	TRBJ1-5	TGCGCCAGCAGTGTACAGGGAGATAGCAATCAGCCCCAGCATTTT	CASSVQGDSNQPQHF
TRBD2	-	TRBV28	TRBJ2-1	TGTGCCAGCAGTTTTTTAGGGAGGGCCAGGACTGCGTTCTTC	CASSFLGRARTAFF
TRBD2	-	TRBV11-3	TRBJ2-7	TGTGCCAGCAGCTTAGTACGGGGGGGGCCTCGGGAGCAGTACTTC	CASSLVRGGPREQYF
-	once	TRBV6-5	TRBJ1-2	TGTGCCAGCACGGCAGGGCCCCATGGCTACACCTTC	CASTAGPHGYTF
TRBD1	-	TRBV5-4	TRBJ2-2	TGTGCCAGCAGCATCCGGGACAGGGGGCCAAACGGGGAGCTGTTTTTT	CASSIRDRGPNGELFF
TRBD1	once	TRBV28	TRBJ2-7	TGTGCCAGCAGCCCGGGACAGGGGAATTACGAGCAGTGCTTC	CASSPGQGNYEQCF
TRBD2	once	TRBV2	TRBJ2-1	TGTGCCAGCAGTGAATATCCTAGCGGGACTGAGCAGTTCTTC	CASSEYPSGTEQFF
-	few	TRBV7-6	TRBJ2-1	TGTGCCAGCAGCTTAGCGGTCTACAATGAGCAGTTCTTC	CASSLAVYNEQFF
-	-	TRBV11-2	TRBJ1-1	TGTGCCAGCAGCTGGGGGTCCGGGACACCCACTGAAGCTTTCTTT	CASSWGSGTPTEAFF
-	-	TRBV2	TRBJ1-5	TGTGCCAGCAGTACAGATCACAATCAGCCCCAGCATTTT	CASSTDHNQPQHF
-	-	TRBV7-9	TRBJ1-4	TGTGCCAGCAGCCCCAGGACGTCAACTAATGAAAAACTGTTTTTT	CASSPRTSTNEKLFF
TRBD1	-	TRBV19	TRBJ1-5	TGTGCCAGTACTAGAGGCGGGGGTACAGGGGGCTTAAATCAGCCCCAGCATTTT	CASTRGGGTGGLNQPQHF
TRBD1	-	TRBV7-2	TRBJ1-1	TGTGCCAGCAGCTTAGAAGGGGGCTGGACTGAAGCTTTCTTT	CASSLEGGWTEAFF
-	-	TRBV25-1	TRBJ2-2	TGTGCCAGCAGTGAGCCAACAGGGACCGGGGAGCTGTTTTTT	CASSEPTGTGELFF
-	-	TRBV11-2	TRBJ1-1	TGTGCCAGCAGCTTAGCAGGGATTAAAACTACTGGAGCTTTCTTT	CASSLAGIKTTGAFF
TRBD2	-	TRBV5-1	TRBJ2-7	TGCGCCAGTAGGCGGGAGGATGGCTACGAGCAGTACTTC	CASRREDGYEQYF
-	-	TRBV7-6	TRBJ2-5	TGTGCCAGCAGCTTACGTAGGGCAGAGACCCAGTACTTC	CASSLRRAETQYF
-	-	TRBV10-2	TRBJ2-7	TGCGCCAGCAGTGAGGGCTACGAGCAGTACTTC	CASSEGYEQYF